The next 25 T cell receptor beta chains were all read from a single sample in a study of blood T cell repertoires in COVID-19. The protocol was immunoSEQ multiplex PCR, while the TCRdb copy is restricted to in-frame clones and leaves out a portion. The data show under 250,000 clones, almost 85% seen once. Specimen: peripheral blood. The receptor source for this set is a woman aged 65 to 85 with COVID-19, enrolled during active disease.

V and J are TRBV3-1 (or the pseudogene TRBV3-2) and TRBJ1-4; a weak D match, TRBD1 (6 bases). CDR3 length: 16 amino acids. Per the germline V gene, CDR1 is LGHDT and CDR2 is YNNKEL (reference sequence). V lost 3 bases and J 0 bases, leaving 11 bases between the germline ends. The CDR3 nucleotides read TGTGCCAGCAGCCAGGACCCAGGGGCAACTAATGAAAAACTGTTTTTT. Its protein is CASSQDPGATNEKLFF.

The genes are TRBV6-2 or TRBV6-3 and TRBJ2-1; 7 nucleotides agree with TRBD1. J was trimmed by 1 base and V by 5 bases; bases with no gene match: 2. The germline gives CDR1 MNHEY, CDR2 SVGEGT. The CDR3 length is 14 residues. CDR3 in DNA: TGTGCCAGCAGTCCGACAGGGTCCTACAATGAGCAGTTCTTC. It yields the protein CASSPTGSYNEQFF.

This chain uses TRBV7-2 with TRBJ2-7; TRBD1 aligns across 10 bases. The germline V gene has CDR1 SGHTA and CDR2 FQGNSA. With V trimmed by 1 base and J by 2 bases, 11 bases remained unmatched. CDR3 length: 18 residues. The DNA for the CDR3 is TGTGCCAGCAGCTTAGGGAGCGCCAGACAGGGGGCTACCTACGAGCAGTACTTC. Residues: CASSLGSARQGATYEQYF. Together with reference TRBV7-2 and TRBJ2-7, the CDR3 gives the full variable domain: GAGVSQSPSNKVTEKGKDVELRCDPISGHTALYWYRQSLGQGLEFLIYFQGNSAPDKSGLPSDRFSAERTGGSVSTLTIQRTQQEDSAVYLCASSLGSARQGATYEQYFGPGTRLTVT.

The chain combines TRBV19 with TRBJ1-5; D is uncertain. Trimming left V 9 bases short and J 1 base short, with 10 bases between. The length of the CDR3 is 13 residues. Germline V lookup: CDR1 LNHDA, CDR2 SQIVND (reference sequence). The chain's CDR3 is CASLARSNQPQHF. In DNA form, the CDR3 reads TGTGCCAGCCTCGCTCGGAGCAATCAGCCCCAGCATTTT.

The V gene is TRBV19, the J gene TRBJ2-5, with 9 bases fitting TRBD1. Germline CDR1 and CDR2: LNHDA and SQIVND (reference sequence). J was trimmed by 4 bases and V by 7 bases; bases with no gene match: 13. This CDR3 region has 16 residues. The DNA of the CDR3 is TGTGCCAGTACCCCACAGGGGGCGCTAAATGGAGAGACCCAGTACTTC. As protein: CASTPQGALNGETQYF.

This chain joins TRBV2 and TRBJ1-5; TRBD1 aligns across 9 bases. V was clipped by 3 bases and J by 4 bases; unmatched bases: 7. This CDR3 comprises 16 residues. In germline, CDR1 is SNHLY, CDR2 FYNNEI. In nucleotides, the CDR3 is TGTGCCAGCAGTGACCTGACAGGGGGAAGGAATCAGCCCCAGCATTTT. Translated, it gives CASSDLTGGRNQPQHF.

This chain uses TRBV19 with TRBJ1-5; no definite D call. The CDR3 covers 13 residues. Germline values: CDR1 LNHDA, CDR2 SQIVND (reference sequence). The V end was cut by 7 bases, the J end by 4 bases, with 11 bases between. Here the CDR3 reads CASTPNQNQPQHF. DNA of the CDR3: TGTGCCAGTACCCCTAATCAAAATCAGCCCCAGCATTTT.

This chain joins TRBV6-5 and TRBJ1-1; 8 nucleotides agree with TRBD1. The trim removed 8 bases at V and 1 base at J, leaving 9 bases unmatched. This CDR3 has 15 residues. Per germline, CDR1 MNHEY and CDR2 SVGAGI. The CDR3 is CASARQGFQNTEAFF. The CDR3 DNA is TGTGCCAGCGCGCGACAGGGGTTTCAGAACACTGAAGCTTTCTTT.

The V and J genes are TRBV27 and TRBJ1-5, with 10 positions matching TRBD1. This CDR3 comprises 15 residues. Germline V gene data show CDR1 as MNHEY and CDR2 as SMNVEV (reference sequence). Trimming at V came to 2 bases and at J to 4 bases, leaving 2 bases not matched to a gene. The CDR3 DNA reads TGTGCCAGCAGTTTAGGACAGGGGGTGAATCAGCCCCAGCATTTT. As protein: CASSLGQGVNQPQHF.

This clone occurred a few times. V usage is TRBV12-3 or TRBV12-4 and J usage is TRBJ2-3, with 7 bases that match TRBD1. J was trimmed by 6 bases and V by 6 bases; bases with no gene match: 3. CDR3 length: 12 amino acids. In nucleotides, the CDR3 is TGTGCCAGCAGGCACAGGGGCGATACGCAGTATTTT. Encoded protein: CASRHRGDTQYF.

The V call is TRBV6-6, the J call TRBJ1-2; tentatively, D is TRBD1 (5 bases). V was trimmed by 8 bases and J by 4 bases, leaving 17 bases between them. Looked up from germline, CDR1 is MNHNY and CDR2 is SVGAGI (reference sequence). The CDR3 extends over 14 amino acids. This CDR3 reads CASHPAGGGYGYTF. The CDR3 DNA follows: TGTGCCAGCCATCCGGCCGGGGGTGGCTATGGCTACACCTTC.

This clone was counted only a few times. The gene calls are TRBV6-5 and TRBJ1-2; D unclear. The V gene lost 6 bases and the J gene lost 4 bases, with 15 bases spanning the gap. Looked up from germline, CDR1 is MNHEY and CDR2 is SVGAGI. The CDR3 runs to 14 residues. This chain's CDR3 is CASSGNFGSYGYTF. The CDR3 DNA is TGTGCCAGCAGCGGGAATTTTGGTTCCTATGGCTACACCTTC.

The CDR3 region is CASKRSETGIPGELFF. The CDR3 region has the DNA TGTGCCAGCAAAAGGTCGGAGACAGGGATTCCCGGGGAGCTGTTTTTT. J is TRBJ2-2 and V is TRBV28; the match to TRBD1 covers 7 bases. The CDR3 is 16 amino acids. V was clipped by 7 bases and J by 6 bases; unmatched bases: 14. Germline CDR1 is MDHEN and CDR2 is SYDVKM.

The rearrangement links TRBV7-3 to TRBJ1-1; D is unresolved. Germline V gene data show CDR1 as SGHTA and CDR2 as FQGTGA. CDR3 length: 12 residues. V lost 1 base and J lost 10, with 10 bases in between. Here the CDR3 reads CASSLILGGAFF. The CDR3 nucleotides are TGTGCCAGCAGCTTAATTCTCGGCGGAGCTTTCTTT. Full variable domain (remainder filled in from reference TRBV7-3 and TRBJ1-1): GAGVSQTPSNKVTEKGKYVELRCDPISGHTALYWYRQSLGQGPEFLIYFQGTGAADDSGLPNDRFFAVRPEGSVSTLKIQRTERGDSAVYLCASSLILGGAFFGQGTRLTVV.

The J gene is TRBJ1-5, the V gene TRBV3-1 (or the pseudogene TRBV3-2); D is ambiguous. The CDR3 loop spans 15 amino acids. Deletions cut 1 base from V and 0 bases from J, with 7 bases between. Germline V gene sequence: CDR1 LGHDT, CDR2 YNNKEL (reference sequence). CDR3 sequence (DNA): TGTGCCAGCAGCCAAGGTCGGTCTAGCAATCAGCCCCAGCATTTT. It encodes CASSQGRSSNQPQHF.

The chain uses TRBV7-9 and TRBJ2-3; 8 bases agree with TRBD1. The CDR3 has 16 residues. Germline V gives CDR1 SEHNR, CDR2 FQNEAQ (reference sequence). The trim removed 5 bases at V and 5 bases at J, leaving 12 bases unmatched. CDR3 in DNA: TGTGCCAGCAGCACGGGGAGACAGGGGAGTCAAGATACGCAGTATTTT. Its protein product is CASSTGRQGSQDTQYF.

The chain combines TRBV4-3 with TRBJ1-2, with D unclear. Trimming cost V 2 bases and J 5 bases, with 6 bases left between them. The germline gives CDR1 LGHNA, CDR2 YSLEER. The CDR3 sequence is 12 residues long. In DNA, the CDR3 is TGCGCCAGCAGCCAACAGGATTATGGCTACACCTTC. Translated: CASSQQDYGYTF.

V is TRBV7-3 and J is TRBJ2-2, with D possibly matching TRBD2 (5 bases). CDR3 length equals 16 residues. Trimming took off 1 base at V and 0 bases at J, with 9 bases between the two ends. Germline V gene sequence: CDR1 SGHTA, CDR2 FQGTGA. CDR3 amino acids: CASSLRSGTNTGELFF. CDR3 sequence (DNA): TGTGCCAGCAGCTTAAGGAGCGGAACGAACACCGGGGAGCTGTTTTTT.

The chain employs TRBV10-1 and TRBJ2-2, with D tentatively TRBD1 (5 bases). This CDR3 is built from 13 residues. V lost 8 bases and J 3 bases, leaving 10 bases between the germline ends. Germline CDR1 and CDR2: WNHNN and SYGVQD (reference sequence). For the CDR3, the DNA is TGCGCCAGCTGGACATCGGACACCGGGGAGCTGTTTTTT. Its protein is CASWTSDTGELFF.

This sequence joins TRBV7-2 and TRBJ1-2, with D possibly TRBD1 on 5 matching bases. Germline V gene lookup returns CDR1 SGHTA and CDR2 FQGNSA. The CDR3 sequence is 14 residues long. Trimming left V 2 bases short and J 3 bases short, with 10 bases between. The CDR3 coding sequence is TGTGCCAGCAGCTTACGCAGGGTTGACTATGGCTACACCTTC. It encodes CASSLRRVDYGYTF.

The chain has TRBV7-6 and TRBJ1-2; D is ambiguous. The germline V and J ends were trimmed by 1 base and 2 bases, with 5 bases remaining between them. Germline V lookup: CDR1 SGHVS, CDR2 FNYEAQ. This CDR3 region has 13 residues. The CDR3: CASSLDPNYGYTF. DNA of the CDR3: TGTGCCAGCAGCTTAGATCCAAACTATGGCTACACCTTC.

V usage is TRBV7-2 and J usage is TRBJ2-7; possibly TRBD1 for D (5 bases). V was trimmed by 2 bases and J by 3 bases, leaving 8 bases between them. CDR3 length: 13 residues. The germline V gene encodes CDR1 SGHTA and CDR2 FQGNSA. CDR3 sequence reads: CASSLNRNYEQYF. The CDR3 DNA follows: TGTGCCAGCAGCTTAAACAGGAACTACGAGCAGTACTTC.

The V and J genes are TRBV7-2 and TRBJ2-1; TRBD1 might be the D (5 bases). CDR3 size: 16 residues. Between the trimmed V and J ends, which lost 1 base and 6 bases, there was a span of 16 bases. CDR1 and CDR2 (germline): SGHTA, FQGNSA. CDR3 sequence reads: CASSLDGQGATNEQFF. CDR3 nucleotide sequence: TGTGCCAGCAGCTTAGATGGGCAGGGCGCCACCAATGAGCAGTTCTTC.

This clone was detected once. The sample contains more than one DNA sequence encoding this CDR3. V usage is TRBV7-2 and J usage is TRBJ1-5, with unresolved D. Germline lookup yields CDR1 SGHTA and CDR2 FQGNSA. V lost 5 bases and J lost 1, with 12 bases in between. The CDR3 is 15 amino acids. CDR3: CASSPRTGSNQPQHF. CDR3 in DNA: TGTGCCAGCAGCCCCCGGACTGGGAGCAATCAGCCCCAGCATTTT.

This chain links TRBV6-5 with TRBJ1-2; weak D call: TRBD1 (6 bases). The CDR3 contains 13 residues. V lost 2 bases and J 4 bases, leaving 8 bases between the germline ends. Germline lookup yields CDR1 MNHEY and CDR2 SVGAGI. CDR3 in amino acids: CASSYVDSYGYTF. Here the CDR3 DNA reads TGTGCCAGCAGTTACGTGGACAGCTATGGCTACACCTTC.